The clone carrying this T cell receptor (beta chain) was found a few times. Its antigen is unidentified. Cultured CD4+ T-cell DNA underwent Oncomine TCR Beta short-read sequencing. The genomic DNA was obtained from cultured CD4+ T cells by extraction with the QIAamp micro DNA kit. TCRdb processed the PCR reads anew with MiXCR; each CDR3 protein has one entry. Seen here are roughly 15,000 distinct CDR3 sequences, roughly 30% observed once, and the top ten hold approximately 17%. The entry originates in a study of vaccination and CD4 T cells after COVID-19. V lost 5 bases and J 3 bases, leaving 11 bases between the germline ends. Germline CDR1 MNHNS, CDR2 SASEGT. This CDR3 is 14 amino acids long. Stated treatment: roughly 10-day PBMC culture with coronavirus spike peptide pools or control peptides (ViraFEST assay). ViraFEST enlarged antigen-specific T cell populations with peptide pools and afterwards sequenced TCRs. The PCR-positive dates, March through December 2020, came before the US Alpha, Beta and Delta variants.

The chain couples TRBV6-1 to TRBJ1-5, with no clear D. The TCR originated in a human donor with COVID-19. Sequenced sample: cultured CD4+ T cells from blood. CDR3 sequence: CASSQEGYNQPQHF. For the CDR3, the DNA is TGTGCCAGCAGTCAGGAGGGTTACAATCAGCCCCAGCATTTT.